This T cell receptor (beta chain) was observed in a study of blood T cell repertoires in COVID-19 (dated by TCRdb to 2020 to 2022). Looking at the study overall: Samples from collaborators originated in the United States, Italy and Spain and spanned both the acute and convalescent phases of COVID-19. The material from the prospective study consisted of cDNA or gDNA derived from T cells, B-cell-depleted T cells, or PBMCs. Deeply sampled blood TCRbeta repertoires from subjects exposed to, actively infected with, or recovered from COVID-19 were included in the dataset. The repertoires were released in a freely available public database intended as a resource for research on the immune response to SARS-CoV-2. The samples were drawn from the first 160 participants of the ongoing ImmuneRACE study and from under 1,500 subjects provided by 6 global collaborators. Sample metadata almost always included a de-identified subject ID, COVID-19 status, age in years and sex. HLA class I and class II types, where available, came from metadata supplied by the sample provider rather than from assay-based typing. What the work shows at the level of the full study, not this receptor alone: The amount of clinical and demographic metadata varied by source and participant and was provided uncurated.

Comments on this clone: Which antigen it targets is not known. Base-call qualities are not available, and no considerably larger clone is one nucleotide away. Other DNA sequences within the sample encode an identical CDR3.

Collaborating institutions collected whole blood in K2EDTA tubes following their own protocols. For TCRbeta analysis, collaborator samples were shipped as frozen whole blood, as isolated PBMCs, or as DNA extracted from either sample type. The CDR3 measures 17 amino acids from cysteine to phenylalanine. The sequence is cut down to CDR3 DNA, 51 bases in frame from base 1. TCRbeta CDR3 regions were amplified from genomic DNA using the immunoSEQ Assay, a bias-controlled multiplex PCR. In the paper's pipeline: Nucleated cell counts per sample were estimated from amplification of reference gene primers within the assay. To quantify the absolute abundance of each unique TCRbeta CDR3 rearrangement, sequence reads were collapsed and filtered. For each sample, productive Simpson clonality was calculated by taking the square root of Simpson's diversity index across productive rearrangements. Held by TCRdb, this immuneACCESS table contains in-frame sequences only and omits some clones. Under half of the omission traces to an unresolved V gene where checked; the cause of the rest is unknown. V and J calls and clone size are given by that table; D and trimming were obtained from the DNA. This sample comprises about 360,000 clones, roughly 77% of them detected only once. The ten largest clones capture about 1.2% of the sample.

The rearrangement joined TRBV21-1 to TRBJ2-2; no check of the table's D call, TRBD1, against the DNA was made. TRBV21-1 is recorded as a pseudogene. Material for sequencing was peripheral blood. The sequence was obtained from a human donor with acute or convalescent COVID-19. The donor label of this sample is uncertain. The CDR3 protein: CASSKKSEGAGTGELFF. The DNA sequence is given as TGTGCCAGCAGCAAAAAATCGGAGGGGGCGGGCACCGGGGAGCTGTTTTTT.